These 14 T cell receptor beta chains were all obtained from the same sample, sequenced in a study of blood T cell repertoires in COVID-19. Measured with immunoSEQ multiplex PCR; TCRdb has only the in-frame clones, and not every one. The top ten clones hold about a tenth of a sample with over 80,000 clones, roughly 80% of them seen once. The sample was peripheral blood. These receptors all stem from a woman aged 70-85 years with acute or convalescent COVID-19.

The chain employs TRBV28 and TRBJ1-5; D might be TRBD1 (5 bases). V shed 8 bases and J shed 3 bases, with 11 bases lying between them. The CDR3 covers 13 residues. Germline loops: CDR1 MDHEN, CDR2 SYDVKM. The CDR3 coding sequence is TGTGCCAGCTCAGGGTTTAACAATCAGCCCCAGCATTTT. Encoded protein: CASSGFNNQPQHF.

The chain's CDR3 is CASSPRLTNYNEQFF. In DNA, the CDR3 is TGTGCCAGCAGCCCGAGACTTACCAACTACAATGAGCAGTTCTTC. The chain couples TRBV11-2 to TRBJ2-1; no clear D gene. The CDR3 totals 15 residues. CDR1 is SGHAT, CDR2 FQNNGV, per germline. Trimming pared 5 bases from V and 3 bases from J, leaving 14 bases between.

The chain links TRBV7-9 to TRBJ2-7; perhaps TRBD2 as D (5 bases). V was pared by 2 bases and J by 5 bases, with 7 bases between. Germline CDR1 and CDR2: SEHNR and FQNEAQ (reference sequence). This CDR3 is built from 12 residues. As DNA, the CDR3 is TGTGCCAGCAGCTTATCCGGGGACGAGCAGTACTTC. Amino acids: CASSLSGDEQYF.

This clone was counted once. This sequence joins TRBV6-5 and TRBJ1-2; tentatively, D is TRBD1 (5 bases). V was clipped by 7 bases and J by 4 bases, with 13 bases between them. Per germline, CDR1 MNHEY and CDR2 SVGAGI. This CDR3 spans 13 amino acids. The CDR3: CASKESGFYGYTF. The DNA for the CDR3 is TGTGCCAGCAAAGAGTCAGGGTTCTATGGCTACACCTTC.

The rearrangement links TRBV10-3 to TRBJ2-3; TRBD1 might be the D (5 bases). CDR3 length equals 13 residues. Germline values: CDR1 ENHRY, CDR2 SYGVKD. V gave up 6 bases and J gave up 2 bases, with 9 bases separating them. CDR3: CAISPDTTDTQYF. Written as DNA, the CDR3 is TGTGCCATCAGCCCGGACACCACAGATACGCAGTATTTT.

CDR3 region: CAISERQGQNYGYTF. The CDR3, as DNA: TGTGCCATCAGTGAGAGACAGGGGCAGAACTATGGCTACACCTTC. This rearrangement joins TRBV10-3 to TRBJ1-2; 8 bases line up with TRBD1. Germline V lookup: CDR1 ENHRY, CDR2 SYGVKD. This CDR3 contains 15 residues. After removal of 2 bases from V and 2 bases from J, the junction contained 4 bases not matched to a gene.

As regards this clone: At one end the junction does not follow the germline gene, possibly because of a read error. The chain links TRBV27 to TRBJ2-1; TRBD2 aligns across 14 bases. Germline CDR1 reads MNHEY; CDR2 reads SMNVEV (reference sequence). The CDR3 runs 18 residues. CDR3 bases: TGTGCCAGCAGTACCGGACTAGCGGGAGGACCTTCCTCCAATGAGCAGTTCTTC. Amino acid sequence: CASSTGLAGGPSSNEQFF.

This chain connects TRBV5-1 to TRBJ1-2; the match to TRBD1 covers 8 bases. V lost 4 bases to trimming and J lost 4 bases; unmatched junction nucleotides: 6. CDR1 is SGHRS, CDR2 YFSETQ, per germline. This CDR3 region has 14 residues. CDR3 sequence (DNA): TGCGCCAGCAGCCCGCAGGGGGCCGGCTATGGCTACACCTTC. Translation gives CASSPQGAGYGYTF. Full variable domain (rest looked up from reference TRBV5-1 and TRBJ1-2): KAGVTQTPRYLIKTRGQQVTLSCSPISGHRSVSWYQQTPGQGLQFLFEYFSETQRNKGNFPGRFSGRQFSNSRSEMNVSTLELGDSALYLCASSPQGAGYGYTFGSGTRLTVV.

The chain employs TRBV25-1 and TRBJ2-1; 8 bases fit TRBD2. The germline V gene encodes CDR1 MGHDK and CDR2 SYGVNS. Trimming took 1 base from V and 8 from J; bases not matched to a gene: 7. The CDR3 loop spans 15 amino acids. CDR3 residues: CASSESFSGTYEQFF. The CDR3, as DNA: TGTGCCAGCAGTGAATCTTTTAGCGGGACGTATGAGCAGTTCTTC.

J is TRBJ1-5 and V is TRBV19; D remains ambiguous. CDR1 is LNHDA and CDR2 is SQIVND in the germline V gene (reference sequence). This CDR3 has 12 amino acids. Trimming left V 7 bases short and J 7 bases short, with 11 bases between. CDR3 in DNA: TGTGCCAGTATGGAATCGGGACAGCCCCAGCATTTT. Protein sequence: CASMESGQPQHF.

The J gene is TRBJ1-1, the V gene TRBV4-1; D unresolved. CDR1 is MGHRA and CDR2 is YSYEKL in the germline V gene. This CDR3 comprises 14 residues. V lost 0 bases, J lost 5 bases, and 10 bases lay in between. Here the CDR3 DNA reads TGCGCCAGCAGCCAAGAGAGCGGCATAACTGAAGCTTTCTTT. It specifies CASSQESGITEAFF.

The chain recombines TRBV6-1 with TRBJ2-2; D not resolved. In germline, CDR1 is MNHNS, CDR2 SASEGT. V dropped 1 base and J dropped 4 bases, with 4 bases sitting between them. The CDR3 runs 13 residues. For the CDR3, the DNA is TGTGCCAGCAGTGAAGTAGTCACCGGGGAGCTGTTTTTT. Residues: CASSEVVTGELFF.

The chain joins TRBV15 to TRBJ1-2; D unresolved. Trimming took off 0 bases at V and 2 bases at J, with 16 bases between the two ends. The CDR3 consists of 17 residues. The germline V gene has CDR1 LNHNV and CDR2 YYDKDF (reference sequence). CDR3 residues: CATSRDSPDISNYGYTF. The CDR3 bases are TGTGCCACCAGCAGAGATTCCCCCGACATCTCAAACTATGGCTACACCTTC.

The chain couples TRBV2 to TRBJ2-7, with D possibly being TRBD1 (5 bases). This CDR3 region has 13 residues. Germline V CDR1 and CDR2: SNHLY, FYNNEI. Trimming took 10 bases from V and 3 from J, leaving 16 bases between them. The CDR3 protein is CATRGRGLYEQYF. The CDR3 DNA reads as TGTGCCACAAGGGGCAGAGGCCTCTACGAGCAGTACTTC.